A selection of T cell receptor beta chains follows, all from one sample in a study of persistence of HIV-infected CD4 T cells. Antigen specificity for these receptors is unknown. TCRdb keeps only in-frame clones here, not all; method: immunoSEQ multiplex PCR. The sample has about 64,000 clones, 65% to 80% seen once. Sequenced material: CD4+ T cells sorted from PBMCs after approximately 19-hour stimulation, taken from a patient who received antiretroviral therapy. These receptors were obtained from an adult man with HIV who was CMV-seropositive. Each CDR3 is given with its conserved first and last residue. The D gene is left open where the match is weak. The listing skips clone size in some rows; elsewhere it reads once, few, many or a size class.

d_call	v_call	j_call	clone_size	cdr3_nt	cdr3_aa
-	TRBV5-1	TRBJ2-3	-	TGCGCCAGCAGCTTATCCCGGACTACCTCAGATACGCAGTATTTT	CASSLSRTTSDTQYF
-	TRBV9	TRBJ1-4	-	TGTGCCAGCAGCGTTATACGTACAGGGACTTGGGGTGAAAAACTGTTTTTT	CASSVIRTGTWGEKLFF
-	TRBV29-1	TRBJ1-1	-	TGCAGCGTTGAAGTAAGAGGGGGCACTGAAGCTTTCTTT	CSVEVRGGTEAFF
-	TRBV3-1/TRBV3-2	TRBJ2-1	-	TGTGCCAGCAGCCAAGAGTATAGCTCCTACAATGAGCAGTTCTTC	CASSQEYSSYNEQFF
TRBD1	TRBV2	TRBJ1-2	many	TGTGCCAGCAGGTTTCGGGACAGGGTCTATGGCTACACCTTC	CASRFRDRVYGYTF
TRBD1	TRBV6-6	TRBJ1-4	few	TGTGCCAGCAGTACGACAGGGGATAATGAAAAACTGTTTTTT	CASSTTGDNEKLFF
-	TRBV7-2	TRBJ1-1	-	TGTGCCAGCAGCCTCGGACAGTCTGAAGCTTTCTTT	CASSLGQSEAFF
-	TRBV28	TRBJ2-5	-	TGTGCCAGCAGTAAAGGGATTTCCCAGGGGGAGACCCAGTACTTC	CASSKGISQGETQYF
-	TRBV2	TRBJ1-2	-	TGTGCCAGCAGTGAAGAGTTAGGCCTGGGCTACACCTTC	CASSEELGLGYTF
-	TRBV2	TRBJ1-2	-	TGTGCCTCCAGGGAGGGAATAAACTATGGCTACACCTTC	CASREGINYGYTF
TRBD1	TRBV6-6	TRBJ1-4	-	TGTGCCAGCAGTGGAACGGGACAGGGCGGTGAAAAACTGTTTTTT	CASSGTGQGGEKLFF
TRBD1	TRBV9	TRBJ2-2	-	TGTGCCAGCAGCGTCGGGACAGGGACCGGGGAGCTGTTTTTT	CASSVGTGTGELFF
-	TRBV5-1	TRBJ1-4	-	TGCGCCAGCAGCCCCCAGGGAACAACTAATGAAAAACTGTTTTTT	CASSPQGTTNEKLFF
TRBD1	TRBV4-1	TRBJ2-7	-	TGCGCCAGCAGCCAAGATGAAGGGACAGCCAACTACGAGCAGTACTTC	CASSQDEGTANYEQYF
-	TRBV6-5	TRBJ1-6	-	TGTGCCAGCACCAGCCTTCAGGATTCACCCCTCCACTTT	CASTSLQDSPLHF
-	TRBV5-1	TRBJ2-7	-	TGCGCCAGCAGCTTCGGGGACGGCTACGAGCAGTACTTC	CASSFGDGYEQYF
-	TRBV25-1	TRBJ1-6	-	TGTGCCAGCAGTGGGTACGAGAATTCACCCCTCCACTTT	CASSGYENSPLHF
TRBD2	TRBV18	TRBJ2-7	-	TGTGCCAGCTCACCCGGGACTAGGAAAAGCTACGAGCAGTACTTC	CASSPGTRKSYEQYF
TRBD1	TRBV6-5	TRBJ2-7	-	TGTGCCAGCAGTTACTCGACAGGGGTGTACGAGCAGTACTTC	CASSYSTGVYEQYF
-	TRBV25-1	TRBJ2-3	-	TGTGCCAGCAGTAGAGGGTCCACAGATACGCAGTATTTT	CASSRGSTDTQYF
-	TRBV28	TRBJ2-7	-	TGTGCCAGCAGGATCGGGGGGCAGGGGGCATACGAGCAGTACTTC	CASRIGGQGAYEQYF
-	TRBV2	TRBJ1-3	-	TGTGCCAGCAGTAAGGGGAATTCTGGAAACACCATATATTTT	CASSKGNSGNTIYF
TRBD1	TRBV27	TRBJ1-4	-	TGTGCCAGCAGTTCCGACAGGGATGGTGAAAAACTGTTTTTT	CASSSDRDGEKLFF
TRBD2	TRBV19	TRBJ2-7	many	TGTGCCAGTAGTCCAGCAATAGCGGGGGGGCGCAAAGAGCAGTACTTC	CASSPAIAGGRKEQYF
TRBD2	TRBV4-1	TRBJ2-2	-	TGCGCCAGCAGCCAAGATCTAGCGGGGAGAACCGGGGAGCTGTTTTTT	CASSQDLAGRTGELFF
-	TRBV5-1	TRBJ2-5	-	TGCGCCAGCGGGAGGACCGGAGAGACCCAGTACTTC	CASGRTGETQYF
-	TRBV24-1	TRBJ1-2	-	TGTGCCACCAGTGAGAACGGCTATGGCTACACCTTC	CATSENGYGYTF
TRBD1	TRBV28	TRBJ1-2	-	TGTGCCAGCAGTGGCAACAGGGGGCAGGGTGGCTACACCTTC	CASSGNRGQGGYTF
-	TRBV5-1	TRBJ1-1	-	TGCGCCAGCAGCTATTCTGGAGGGGGTAGGAACACTGAAGCTTTCTTT	CASSYSGGGRNTEAFF
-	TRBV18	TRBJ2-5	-	TGTGCCAGCTCACCCGCGGAAGGTTTCGCCAGGGAGACCCAGTACTTC	CASSPAEGFARETQYF
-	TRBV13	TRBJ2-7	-	TGTGCCAGCAGCTTAGGTCCCAACCCCTACGAGCAGTACTTC	CASSLGPNPYEQYF
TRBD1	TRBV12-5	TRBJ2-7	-	TGTGCTAGTGGTTTTCCCGGGGGCAGGGGGCGAACCTACGAGCAGTACTTC	CASGFPGGRGRTYEQYF
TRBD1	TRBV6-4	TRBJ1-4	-	TGTGCCAGCAGTGTCACCGGGACAGGGAATGAAAAACTGTTTTTT	CASSVTGTGNEKLFF
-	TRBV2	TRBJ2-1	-	TGTGCCAGCAGTGAAGAAGGGGGGTCCTACAATGAGCAGTTCTTC	CASSEEGGSYNEQFF
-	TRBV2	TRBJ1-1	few	TGTGCCAGCAGTCTTCAGGGAAGGGGAACTGAAGCTTTCTTT	CASSLQGRGTEAFF
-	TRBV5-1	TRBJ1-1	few	TGCGCCAGCAGCCCGGAGGGCAACACTGAAGCTTTCTTT	CASSPEGNTEAFF
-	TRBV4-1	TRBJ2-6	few	TGCGCCAGCAGCCAAGAGGCAGGGGGGGGGTCTGGGGCCAACGTCCTGACTTTC	CASSQEAGGGSGANVLTF